The rows below give T cell receptor beta chains drawn from one sample of a study of shared clonotypes between healthy human individuals. Clones were read by immunoSEQ multiplex PCR, and TCRdb kept only the in-frame ones, dropping some. This table has around 510,000 clones, around 81% appearing once. The specimen sequenced was PBMCs. Source of these receptors: a woman aged 40 to 50 in good health. Some clones in this sample may be carry-over from other donors' samples. Each CDR3 is given without its conserved first and last residue. Each record gives: D gene, J gene, V gene, CDR3 protein. A D gene is named only where the DNA matches it firmly.

- | TRBJ1-3 | TRBV2 | ASSMARGNTIY
TRBD2 | TRBJ2-1 | TRBV6-1 | ATQIGLAGYNEQF
TRBD2 | TRBJ2-5 | TRBV5-4 | ASSLGLAGVGETQY
- | TRBJ2-7 | TRBV7-9 | ASSPDTVYEQY
- | TRBJ2-5 | TRBV5-4 | ASSPGPPEDTQY
- | TRBJ1-4 | TRBV28 | ASSPGNEKLF
- | TRBJ2-3 | TRBV6-5 | ASSYGGGLGDTQY
- | TRBJ1-3 | TRBV4-3 | ASSQGWTSGNTIY
- | TRBJ2-2 | TRBV27 | ASSFLAGTGELF
- | TRBJ2-5 | TRBV21-1 | ASSNRSSGETQY
TRBD1 | TRBJ2-1 | TRBV5-1 | ASSLGGQEYNEQF
TRBD2 | TRBJ2-7 | TRBV4-1 | ASSQDTLAGAGEQY
TRBD1 | - | TRBV29-1 | SVDDRGDEQY
TRBD2 | TRBJ2-1 | TRBV6-1 | ASSEPGGVNEQF
TRBD2 | TRBJ2-1 | TRBV6-4 | ASSVSSGSYNEQF
- | TRBJ2-2 | TRBV4-1 | ASSHLRGTGELF
TRBD2 | TRBJ2-1 | TRBV6-5 | ASIAGSGNNEQF
- | TRBJ2-3 | TRBV10-1 | ASSVRTLDTQY
TRBD1 | TRBJ2-7 | TRBV7-9 | ASSFTGTGAYEQY
TRBD2 | TRBJ2-1 | TRBV28 | ASSLLGGGEGYNEQF
- | TRBJ2-1 | TRBV5-1 | ASSRLGYNEQF
- | TRBJ2-1 | TRBV6-1 | ASRGRSYNEQF
TRBD1 | TRBJ1-4 | TRBV19 | ASSTTGATNEKLF
- | TRBJ1-1 | TRBV7-9 | ASSFPGSTEAF
- | TRBJ2-7 | TRBV18 | ASSPGGYEQY
- | TRBJ2-7 | TRBV28 | ASSLYRSYSYEQY
- | TRBJ2-6 | TRBV28 | ATGGAAGANVLT
TRBD1 | TRBJ2-2 | TRBV6-6 | ASSTPDRGSTGELF
TRBD2 | TRBJ2-5 | TRBV5-1 | ATSTSGNQETQY
TRBD2 | TRBJ2-5 | TRBV11-2 | ASSLDPGLAGVTQY
- | TRBJ1-5 | TRBV7-8 | ASSSGEDKWRSAPA
- | TRBJ1-5 | TRBV30 | AWSLGATNQPQH
TRBD2 | TRBJ2-1 | TRBV5-1 | ASSPGLTSGSHNEQF
- | TRBJ2-5 | TRBV18 | ASSPDQTGLQETQY